The 26 T cell receptor beta chains below were found in one sample sequenced in a study of spatial heterogeneity in lung cancer (dated by TCRdb to the late 2010s). Reading the label with the study, this specimen's time point is: blood at routine non-recurrence follow-up after resection. Library generation was performed with 5' RACE. The listed sequencing device is NextSeq 500. TCRdb passed the public sequencing reads through fastp at Q25 and MiXCR, retaining productive beta sequences. A single entry per CDR3 protein holds the most common genes and DNA from its merged rows. A total of over 45,000 distinct CDR3 sequences appear in this sample, 12% of them only once. The ten biggest clones cover about 30% of the sample. This sample comprised PBMCs, obtained at follow-up. The receptors here all came from a male donor with early-stage non-small cell lung cancer.

In this sample, this clonotype turned up a few times. The CDR3 DNA is TGTGCCAGCATGGGGGGGCAAGGCAATGAGCAGTTCTTC. Translated: CASMGGQGNEQFF. The chain links TRBV6-6 to TRBJ2-1; D may be TRBD2 (7 bases). Trimming removed 7 bases from V and 6 bases from J, with 13 bases in between. The CDR3 is 13 amino acids. The germline gives CDR1 MNHNY, CDR2 SVGAGI (reference sequence).

J is TRBJ2-7 and V is TRBV2, with a weak D call TRBD2 (6 bases). The CDR3 consists of 14 residues. Germline CDR1 and CDR2: SNHLY and FYNNEI. With 2 bases removed from V and 3 bases from J, the gap between germline ends came to 11 bases. The CDR3 loop is CASSESVGGYEQYF. The CDR3 coding sequence is TGTGCCAGCAGTGAAAGTGTGGGGGGCTACGAGCAGTACTTC.

This clonotype has ten or more counts. J is TRBJ2-5 and V is TRBV6-2 or TRBV6-3; D gene ambiguous. Trimming removed 4 bases at V and 1 base at J, with 10 bases between. The length of the CDR3 is 14 residues. Germline CDR1 and CDR2: MNHEY and SVGEGT. In DNA form, the CDR3 reads TGTGCCAGCAGTTTTCTCCGGGTCCAAGAGACCCAGTACTTC. This encodes CASSFLRVQETQYF.

The sample holds many counts of this clonotype. The chain couples TRBV7-2 to TRBJ1-5; 7 nucleotides match TRBD1. This CDR3 spans 15 amino acids. The trim removed 1 base at V and 3 bases at J, leaving 3 bases unmatched. CDR1 SGHTA and CDR2 FQGNSA come from the germline V gene. The CDR3 coding sequence is TGTGCCAGCAGCTTAGAAACAGGGGTCAATCAGCCCCAGCATTTT. Translation: CASSLETGVNQPQHF.

This clonotype is judged medium-sized. The chain combines TRBV12-3 or TRBV12-4 with TRBJ2-3; TRBD2 agrees at 8 bases. This CDR3 has 13 amino acids. Trimming cost V 6 bases and J 7 bases; bases outside gene matches: 6. CDR3: CASRLAAAHTQYF. CDR3 sequence (DNA): TGTGCCAGCAGACTAGCGGCCGCACATACGCAGTATTTT.

This clonotype occurred many times. The V call is TRBV28, the J call TRBJ2-7; no clear D gene. The CDR3 contains 11 residues. The V end lost 7 bases, the J end lost 8 bases, and 12 bases lay between the germline ends. Germline CDR1 MDHEN, CDR2 SYDVKM. The CDR3 sequence is CASTASRQQYF. The CDR3 DNA is TGTGCCAGCACCGCCTCCAGACAGCAGTACTTC. The variable domain in full, completed from reference TRBV28 and TRBJ2-7, reads DVKVTQSSRYLVKRTGEKVFLECVQDMDHENMFWYRQDPGLGLRLIYFSYDVKMKEKGDIPEGYSVSREKKERFSLILESASTNQTSMYLCASTASRQQYFGPGTRLTVT.

Ten or more counts support this clonotype. The chain recombines TRBV7-8 with TRBJ2-7; no clear D. With 0 bases removed from V and 3 bases from J, the gap between germline ends came to 6 bases. This CDR3 contains 13 residues. Germline assignment: CDR1 SGHVS and CDR2 FQNEAQ. Written as DNA, the CDR3 is TGTGCCAGCAGCTTAGCTCTCCACTACGAGCAGTACTTC. It specifies CASSLALHYEQYF.

This clonotype has a count of ten or more. The rearrangement joins TRBV4-3 to TRBJ2-3; no clear D. The CDR3 runs 13 residues. Germline V CDR1 and CDR2: LGHNA, YSLEER. V lost 4 bases to trimming and J lost 5 bases, with 10 bases between them. In DNA form, the CDR3 reads TGCGCCAGCAGCCGCGGCGAGCAAGATACGCAGTATTTT. It yields the protein CASSRGEQDTQYF.

This clonotype was detected many times. The J gene is TRBJ1-1, the V gene TRBV30, with D perhaps TRBD1 (6 bases). The V end was cut by 4 bases, the J end by 1 base, with 13 bases between. The CDR3 loop spans 14 amino acids. CDR1 and CDR2 from the germline V gene are GTSNPN and SVGIG (reference sequence). Here the CDR3 DNA reads TGTGCCTGGAACCTGGGACACAGGAACACTGAAGCTTTCTTT. Amino acids: CAWNLGHRNTEAFF.

This chain joins TRBV7-2 and TRBJ2-1, with TRBD1 identical over 9 bases. This CDR3 contains 15 residues. V lost 2 bases, J lost 3 bases, and 2 bases stayed unmatched. Germline V gene lookup returns CDR1 SGHTA and CDR2 FQGNSA. CDR3 nucleotide sequence: TGTGCCAGCAGCTTATTGGGACAGGGCTACAATGAGCAGTTCTTC. Its translation: CASSLLGQGYNEQFF.

About this clonotype: The junction departs from germline at one end; a sequencing error may be responsible. This sequence joins TRBV28 and TRBJ2-3, with 7 nucleotides matching TRBD1. This CDR3 region has 14 residues. CDR1 and CDR2 from the germline V gene are MDHEN and SYDVKM. The CDR3 is CAGSPGQSPDTQYF. The CDR3 DNA sequence: TGTGCCGGCAGTCCGGGACAGTCCCCGGATACGCAGTATTTT.

This clonotype was picked up many times. For the CDR3, the DNA is TGTGCCAGCAGAAAACAGGGGGCCACTGAAGCTTTCTTT. As protein: CASRKQGATEAFF. The chain combines TRBV27 with TRBJ1-1, with TRBD1 matching 9 bases. The CDR3 totals 13 residues. CDR1 and CDR2 (germline): MNHEY, SMNVEV (reference sequence). V gave up 6 bases and J gave up 4 bases; unmatched junction bases: 3.

Ten or more counts support this clonotype. The chain combines TRBV5-1 with TRBJ2-1; 10 bases align to TRBD2. V trimming: 5 bases; J trimming: 4 bases; junction bases outside the gene matches: 6. Germline CDR1 is SGHRS and CDR2 is YFSETQ. The CDR3 covers 15 residues. This CDR3 is CASRPGTSVYNEQFF. For the CDR3, the DNA is TGCGCCAGCAGGCCCGGGACTAGCGTGTACAATGAGCAGTTCTTC.

The sample holds a few counts of this clonotype. The chain carries TRBV20-1 and TRBJ2-3, with 8 bases matching TRBD1. The CDR3 length is 15 residues. V shed 0 bases, J shed 3 bases, and the junction held 5 bases outside the gene matches. CDR1 and CDR2 (germline): DFQATT, SNEGSKA (reference sequence). This chain's CDR3 is CSARDWDRNTDTQYF. In DNA, the CDR3 is TGCAGTGCTAGAGATTGGGACAGGAATACAGATACGCAGTATTTT.

This clonotype was found a few times. The chain couples TRBV20-1 to TRBJ2-3, with unresolved D. V gave up 0 bases and J gave up 3 bases, with 10 bases separating them. The CDR3 sequence is 14 residues long. From germline, CDR1 is DFQATT and CDR2 SNEGSKA (reference sequence). CDR3 residues: CSARDPWRTDTQYF. The CDR3 DNA reads TGCAGTGCTAGAGACCCCTGGCGGACAGATACGCAGTATTTT.

This clonotype appeared many times. The V call is TRBV5-4, the J call TRBJ2-2, with 7 positions matching TRBD2. The CDR3 is 17 residues long. The ends lost 0 bases at V and 1 base at J; junction bases unmatched: 6. Germline loops: CDR1 SGHNT, CDR2 YYREEE (reference sequence). Here the CDR3 DNA reads TGTGCCAGCAGCTTGGCGCCGGGACTACTGAACACCGGGGAGCTGTTTTTT. Its protein is CASSLAPGLLNTGELFF.

In this sample, this clonotype turned up many times. The V call is TRBV12-3 or TRBV12-4, the J call TRBJ1-1, with TRBD1 as a possible D gene (6 bases). The CDR3 covers 16 residues. Trimming pared 6 bases from V and 4 bases from J, leaving 21 bases between. This CDR3 is CASSPSQGRRVTEAFF. In nucleotides, the CDR3 is TGTGCCAGCAGCCCGTCACAGGGCCGCCGGGTCACTGAAGCTTTCTTT.

The chain uses TRBV11-2 and TRBJ2-1; TRBD1 matches 10 bases. Germline CDR1 and CDR2: SGHAT and FQNNGV. This CDR3 region has 15 residues. With V trimmed by 5 bases and J by 6 bases, 7 bases remained unmatched. The CDR3 DNA reads as TGTGCCAGCAGCCTGGGGACAGGGGTCGGCAATGAGCAGTTCTTC. Residues: CASSLGTGVGNEQFF.

The sample holds a few counts of this clonotype. The chain couples TRBV7-2 to TRBJ1-2; D gene ambiguous. The CDR3 totals 13 residues. Trimming took 11 bases from V and 2 from J, leaving 15 bases between them. CDR1 is SGHTA, CDR2 FQGNSA, per germline. CDR3 region: CAQRRAANYGYTF. As DNA, the CDR3 is TGTGCCCAAAGACGGGCAGCCAACTATGGCTACACCTTC.

V and J are TRBV7-2 and TRBJ1-1; unclear D gene. The CDR3 runs to 13 residues. V lost 5 bases to trimming and J lost 2 bases, with 9 bases between them. Germline lookup yields CDR1 SGHTA and CDR2 FQGNSA. CDR3 coding DNA: TGTGCCAGCAGCGTCCGGATTAACACTGAAGCTTTCTTT. Its protein product is CASSVRINTEAFF.

A word on this clonotype: Its ends do not fully match the called genes, so a read error is possible. The V call is TRBV6-6, the J call TRBJ2-1, with TRBD1 as a possible D gene (5 bases). CDR3 size: 12 residues. Germline V lookup: CDR1 MNHNY, CDR2 SVGAGI (reference sequence). CDR3 coding DNA: TGTGCCAGCAGTTACTCGATGCAGGGTCTTCTCTTC. Protein: CASSYSMQGLLF.

The gene calls are TRBV29-1 and TRBJ2-7; D tentatively fits TRBD1 or TRBD2 (5 bases each). Trimming stripped 6 bases from V and 6 bases from J, with 21 bases between. CDR3 length: 14 amino acids. Germline V gene sequence: CDR1 SQVTM, CDR2 ANQGSEA. CDR3 DNA sequence: TGCAGCGTCCTTTTTTCCGGGACGATCGGCGAGCAGTACTTC. Amino acid sequence: CSVLFSGTIGEQYF.

The table lists this clonotype with many counts. V is TRBV20-1 and J is TRBJ1-1; D gene uncertain. The CDR3 sequence is 11 residues long. Trimming removed 2 bases at V and 4 bases at J, with 5 bases between. Per the germline V gene, CDR1 is DFQATT and CDR2 is SNEGSKA (reference sequence). As DNA, the CDR3 is TGCAGTGCTAGATCGGGCACTGAAGCTTTCTTT. The encoded protein is CSARSGTEAFF.

In this sample, this clonotype turned up a few times. The chain combines TRBV18 with TRBJ1-1; D may be TRBD1 (5 bases). Trimming cost V 5 bases and J 12 bases, with 25 bases left between them. Germline assignment: CDR1 KGHSH and CDR2 LQKENI. This CDR3 contains 15 residues. The CDR3 DNA reads as TGTGCCAGCTCAAAGTCCCCCGGGACCGACGGGATGACTTTCTTT. Residues: CASSKSPGTDGMTFF. The full variable domain, in which reference TRBV18 and TRBJ1-1 provide the parts outside the CDR3, is NAGVMQNPRHLVRRRGQEARLRCSPMKGHSHVYWYRQLPEEGLKFMVYLQKENIIDESGMPKERFSAEFPKEGPSILRIQQVVRGDSAAYFCASSKSPGTDGMTFFGQGTRLTVV.

This clonotype was found a few times. This rearrangement joins TRBV7-2 to TRBJ2-1; TRBD2 is a possible D gene (6 bases). V lost 1 base to trimming and J lost 10 bases, with 17 bases between them. CDR3 size: 15 residues. Germline assignment: CDR1 SGHTA and CDR2 FQGNSA. DNA for the CDR3: TGTGCCAGCAGCTTAGTCGGTAGCGGCCTGGGCGAGCAGTTCTTC. It translates to CASSLVGSGLGEQFF.

This clonotype was seen at least ten times. This rearrangement joins TRBV7-8 to TRBJ2-4, with D unresolved. Between the trimmed V and J ends, which lost 0 bases and 0 bases, there was a span of 3 bases. Germline CDR1 is SGHVS and CDR2 is FQNEAQ. This CDR3 comprises 14 residues. CDR3 residues: CASSLARAKNIQYF. The CDR3, as DNA: TGTGCCAGCAGCTTAGCCAGAGCCAAAAACATTCAGTACTTC.